This is a list of T cell receptor beta chains from one sample in a study of graft-versus-host responses after intestinal transplantation. For these TCRs, the target antigens are not known. Only in-frame clones appear in the TCRdb table, and some are missing; sequencing was by immunoSEQ multiplex PCR. The table shows 80,000 to 85,000 clones, with 90% to 95% occurring only once. The sequences come from unstimulated CD4+ T cells sorted from spleen or lymph node cells, collected before intestinal transplant. The receptors here all came from a human donor who received an intestinal transplant. Each CDR3 is given with its conserved first and last residue. D genes are given only for firm matches. Clone size appears in some rows only: once, few, many, or a class for an expanded clone.

clone_size | d_call | j_call | v_call | cdr3_nt | cdr3_aa
. | . | TRBJ1-1 | TRBV29-1 | TGCAGCGCTGGCAGGGACACTGAAGCTTTCTTT | CSAGRDTEAFF
. | TRBD2 | TRBJ2-7 | TRBV5-5 | TGTGCCAGCAGCCCGTTATTGAAGCGGGGAAATGTCGAGCAGTACTTC | CASSPLLKRGNVEQYF
. | . | TRBJ2-3 | TRBV25-1 | TGTGCCAGCAGTGATGGTCGCGGCACAGATACGCAGTATTTT | CASSDGRGTDTQYF
. | TRBD1 | TRBJ1-2 | TRBV10-3 | TGTGCCATCAGTGAGTTAACCGGGACAGACAATGGCTACACCTTC | CAISELTGTDNGYTF
. | . | TRBJ1-6 | TRBV19 | TGTGCCAGTAAGGAGTTAGGCTCCTATAATTCACCCCTCCACTTT | CASKELGSYNSPLHF
. | TRBD2 | TRBJ2-3 | TRBV7-9 | TGTGCCAGCAGCCCCGGAGCGGGGGGCGGCACAGATACGCAGTATTTT | CASSPGAGGGTDTQYF
. | TRBD1 | TRBJ2-2 | TRBV7-9 | TGTGCCAGCAGCTCGCCGGGACAGGGGATTCCCGGGGAGCTGTTTTTT | CASSSPGQGIPGELFF
. | . | TRBJ2-7 | TRBV4-1 | TGCGCCAGCAGCCGCAACAGGGATCAGGACGAGCAGTACTTC | CASSRNRDQDEQYF
. | . | TRBJ2-1 | TRBV10-2 | TGCGCCAGCAGTGAGTCGTTTGGAGGGCCACTTCAGCCTGAGCAGTTCTTC | CASSESFGGPLQPEQFF
. | TRBD1 | TRBJ1-5 | TRBV18 | TGTGCCAGCTCCGGACAGGGACGCAATCAGCCCCAGCATTTT | CASSGQGRNQPQHF
. | TRBD2 | TRBJ2-3 | TRBV13 | TGTGCCAGCAGCCGAGGAGCGCGGGGGGCCGCAGATACGCAGTATTTT | CASSRGARGAADTQYF
. | TRBD1 | TRBJ2-1 | TRBV7-2 | TGTGCCAGCAGCTTAAAATCAGGGGGTTACAATGAGCAGTTCTTC | CASSLKSGGYNEQFF
once | . | TRBJ2-5 | TRBV9 | TGTGCCAGCAGCCAGGGGGGCGGAGGGTGGGAGACCCAGTACTTC | CASSQGGGGWETQYF
. | . | TRBJ2-7 | TRBV7-6 | TGTGCCAGCAGCATGGGCGACACAGGGAACGAGCAGTACTTC | CASSMGDTGNEQYF
. | TRBD1 | TRBJ2-7 | TRBV19 | TGTGCCAGTAGCAAGCCGGGACAGCGCTACGAGCAGTACTTC | CASSKPGQRYEQYF
once | TRBD1 | TRBJ2-7 | TRBV18 | TGTGCCAGCTCACCTTCTCGGACAGGGGACGAGCAGTACTTC | CASSPSRTGDEQYF
. | . | TRBJ1-1 | TRBV6-5 | TGTGCCAGCAGTTACTCGCGGTGGGGGGACACTGAAGCTTTCTTT | CASSYSRWGDTEAFF
. | . | TRBJ1-2 | TRBV9 | TGTGCCAGCAGCCCCGAGGTGGTGAGTGGCTACACCTTC | CASSPEVVSGYTF
. | TRBD1 | TRBJ1-1 | TRBV18 | TGTGCCAGCTCACTCCAGGGGGCTGGTGGCACTGAAGCTTTCTTT | CASSLQGAGGTEAFF
. | TRBD1 | TRBJ1-1 | TRBV5-1 | TGCGCCAGCAGCAGGAGACAGGGATATGCTGAAGCTTTCTTT | CASSRRQGYAEAFF
. | TRBD2 | TRBJ2-4 | TRBV5-6 | TGTGCCAGCAGCTTGGATAGCGGGGCCAAAAACATTCAGTACTTC | CASSLDSGAKNIQYF
. | TRBD2 | TRBJ2-5 | TRBV7-2 | TGTGCCAGCAGCCAAAGACTAGCGGGGGAACAGACCCAGTACTTC | CASSQRLAGEQTQYF
. | . | TRBJ2-3 | TRBV30 | TGTGCCTGGAGTTACACCACAGATACGCAGTATTTT | CAWSYTTDTQYF
. | . | TRBJ2-7 | TRBV20-1 | TGCAGTGCTAGAAGCACCTACGAGCAGTACTTC | CSARSTYEQYF
once | TRBD2 | TRBJ2-3 | TRBV5-1 | TGCGCCAGCAGCTCTCTAGCGGGGGGGTGGGCAGATACGCAGTATTTT | CASSSLAGGWADTQYF
. | TRBD1 | TRBJ2-7 | TRBV7-2 | TGTGCCAGCAGCTTAGGGGACAGCGTCTACGAGCAGTACTTC | CASSLGDSVYEQYF
. | TRBD1 | TRBJ2-5 | TRBV18 | TGTGCCAGCTCTCTTACAGGGGACGAGACCCAGTACTTC | CASSLTGDETQYF
. | . | TRBJ1-5 | TRBV19 | TGTGCCAGTAGTATAGGTGGTTGGGGGCGGTCGGCCAATCAGCCCCAGCATTTT | CASSIGGWGRSANQPQHF
. | . | TRBJ2-5 | TRBV7-6 | TGTGCCAGCAGCCCCCAGAGGGTCCAAGAGACCCAGTACTTC | CASSPQRVQETQYF
. | TRBD1 | TRBJ1-5 | TRBV4-1 | TGCGCCAGCAGCCCCGGGACAGGGGGCGTGAGCAATCAGCCCCAGCATTTT | CASSPGTGGVSNQPQHF
. | . | TRBJ1-1 | TRBV30 | TGTGCCTGGAGGGCTACCGGGACAGAAGCTTTCTTT | CAWRATGTEAFF
. | . | TRBJ1-1 | TRBV6-1 | TGTGCCAGCAGTCGGGGATTGAACACTGAAGCTTTCTTT | CASSRGLNTEAFF
. | TRBD2 | TRBJ2-1 | TRBV30 | TGTGCCTGGAGTAAGGATAGCGGGGGTGAGCAGTTCTTC | CAWSKDSGGEQFF
. | TRBD2 | TRBJ2-3 | TRBV5-4 | TGTGCCAGCAGCTTGGGGGGACTAGCGTCTACAGATACGCAGTATTTT | CASSLGGLASTDTQYF
. | TRBD1 | TRBJ1-1 | TRBV29-1 | TGCAGCTCCCGAGGAGACAGGGGGCAGAACACTGAAGCTTTCTTT | CSSRGDRGQNTEAFF